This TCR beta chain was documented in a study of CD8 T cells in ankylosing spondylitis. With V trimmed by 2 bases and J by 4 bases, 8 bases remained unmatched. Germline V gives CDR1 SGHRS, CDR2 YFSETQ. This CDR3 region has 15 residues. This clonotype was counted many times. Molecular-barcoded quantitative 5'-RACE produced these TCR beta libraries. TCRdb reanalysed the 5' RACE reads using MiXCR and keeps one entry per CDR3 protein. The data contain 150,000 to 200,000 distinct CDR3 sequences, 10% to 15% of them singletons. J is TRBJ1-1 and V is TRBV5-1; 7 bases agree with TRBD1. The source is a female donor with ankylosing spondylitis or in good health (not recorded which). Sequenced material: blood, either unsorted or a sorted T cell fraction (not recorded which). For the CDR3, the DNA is TGCGCCAGCAGCTTAGCAGGGGGTCGCGTCACTGAAGCTTTCTTT. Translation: CASSLAGGRVTEAFF.